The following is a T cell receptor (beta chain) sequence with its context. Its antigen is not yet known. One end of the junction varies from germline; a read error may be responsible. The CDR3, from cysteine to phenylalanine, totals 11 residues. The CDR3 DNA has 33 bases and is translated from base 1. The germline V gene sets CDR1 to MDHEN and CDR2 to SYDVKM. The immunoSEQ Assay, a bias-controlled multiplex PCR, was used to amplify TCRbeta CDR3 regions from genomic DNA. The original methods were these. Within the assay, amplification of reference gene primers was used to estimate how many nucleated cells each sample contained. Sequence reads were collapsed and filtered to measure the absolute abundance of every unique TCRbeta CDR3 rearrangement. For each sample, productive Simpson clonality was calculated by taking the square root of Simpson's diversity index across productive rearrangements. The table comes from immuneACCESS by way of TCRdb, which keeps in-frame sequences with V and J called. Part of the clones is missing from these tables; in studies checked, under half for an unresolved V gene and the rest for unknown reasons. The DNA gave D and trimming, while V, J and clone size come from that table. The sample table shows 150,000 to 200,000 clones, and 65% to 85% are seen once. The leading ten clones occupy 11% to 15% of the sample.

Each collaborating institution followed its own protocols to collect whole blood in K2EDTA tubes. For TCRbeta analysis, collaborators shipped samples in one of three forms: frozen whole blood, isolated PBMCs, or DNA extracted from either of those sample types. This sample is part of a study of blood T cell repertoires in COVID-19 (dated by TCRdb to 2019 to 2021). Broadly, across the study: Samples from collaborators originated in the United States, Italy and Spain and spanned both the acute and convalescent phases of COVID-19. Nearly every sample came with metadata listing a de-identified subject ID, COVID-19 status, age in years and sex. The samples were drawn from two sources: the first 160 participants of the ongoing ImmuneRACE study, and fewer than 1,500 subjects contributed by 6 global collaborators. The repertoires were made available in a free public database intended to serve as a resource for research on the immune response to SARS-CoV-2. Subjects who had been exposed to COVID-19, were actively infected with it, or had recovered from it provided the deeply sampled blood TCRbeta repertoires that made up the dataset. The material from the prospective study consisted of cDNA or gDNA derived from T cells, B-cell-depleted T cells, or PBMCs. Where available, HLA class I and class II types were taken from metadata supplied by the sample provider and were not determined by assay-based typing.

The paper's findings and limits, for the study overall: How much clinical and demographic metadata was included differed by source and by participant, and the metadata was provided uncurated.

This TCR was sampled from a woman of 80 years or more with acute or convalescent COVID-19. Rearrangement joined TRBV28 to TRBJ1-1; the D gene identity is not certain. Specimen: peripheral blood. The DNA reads TGTGCCGGCAGTCGACGGGGTGAAGCTTTCTTT. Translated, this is CAGSRRGEAFF.